Below, one TCR beta chain is given with its context. Its antigen is as yet unknown. Germline-derived CDR1 and CDR2 are SGHRS and YFSETQ. The CDR3 consists of 17 residues. V shed 1 base and J 0 bases; nucleotides not matched to a gene: 10. Produced via immunoSEQ multiplex PCR; TCRdb's table is partial and in-frame only. Counted here are some 740,000 clones, about 91% occurring once; the ten biggest clones make up about 25%. The data belong to a study of shared clonotypes between healthy human individuals. Naive CD8 cells comprised CD45RO-negative, CCR7-positively selected cells, excluding terminally differentiated effector memory CD45RA+ cells. Every donor was a Caucasian adult from Nashville, Tennessee. Findings and limits, study-wide: Sharing across a few donors was seen in 4.5% to 5.5% of naive CD4 clonotypes. The study sampled only blood, and tissue repertoires likely differ.

Sequenced input: naive CD8+ T cells sorted from blood. The clonotype was recovered from a man aged 30 to 39 in good health. The genes are TRBV5-1 and TRBJ2-7, with 7 bases that match TRBD2. In nucleotides, the CDR3 is TGCGCCAGCAGCTTGACAAAAAGCGGGACTTACTCCTACGAGCAGTACTTC. Encoded protein: CASSLTKSGTYSYEQYF.